This T cell receptor beta chain was recorded in a study of blood T cell repertoires in COVID-19. Study context: Acute and convalescent COVID-19 samples came from the United States, Italy and Spain.

This CDR3 has 18 residues. Per germline, CDR1 MNHNY and CDR2 SVGAGI (reference sequence). Trimming took 6 bases from V and 6 from J; bases not matched to a gene: 13. Per the original methods: Amplifying reference gene primers gave estimates of nucleated cell counts. Libraries were prepared by immunoSEQ multiplex PCR; TCRdb keeps only in-frame clonotypes and omits some of them. V, J and clone size were drawn from that table, and D and trimming were deduced from the DNA. The table lists 250,000 to 400,000 clones, about 89% of them singletons. Those who participated ranged in age from roughly 18 to 89 years and resided in about two dozen US areas. Recovered participants had two consecutive negative NP/OP PCR tests, healthcare professional clearance, or symptom resolution.

The sequence was obtained from a woman aged 25 to 45 who had recovered from COVID-19. The chain couples TRBV6-6 to TRBJ2-2, with 13 bases aligning to TRBD2. Material: PBMCs or T cells enriched from blood (not recorded which). CDR3 DNA: TGTGCCAGCAGGCGACTAGCGGGGGGATTTGTGTCCCCCGGGGAGCTGTTTTTT. It is translated as CASRRLAGGFVSPGELFF.